A selection of T cell receptor beta chains follows, all from one sample in a study of blood T cell repertoires in COVID-19. Generated by immunoSEQ multiplex PCR, the TCRdb table keeps only in-frame clones and is missing some. The sample shows some 68,000 clones, 80% to 90% of them seen only once. The sample was peripheral blood. The receptors stem from a man aged 50-59 years with acute or convalescent COVID-19. Each CDR3 is given with its conserved first and last residue. A D gene is named only where the DNA matches it firmly. Not every row has a clone size; where given, it reads once, few, many or a size class.

j_call: TRBJ2-1
d_call: TRBD1
v_call: TRBV5-1
clone_size: -
cdr3_nt: TGCGCCAGCAGCAGAGGACAGGGCTACAATGAGCAGTTCTTC
cdr3_aa: CASSRGQGYNEQFF

j_call: TRBJ2-7
d_call: -
v_call: TRBV9
clone_size: -
cdr3_nt: TGTGCCAGCAGCGTAGGGCTGGGAGGCCTCTACGAGCAGTACTTC
cdr3_aa: CASSVGLGGLYEQYF

j_call: TRBJ1-6
d_call: -
v_call: TRBV27
clone_size: -
cdr3_nt: TGTGCCAGCACTACAAGGAGGGCTAGCTCCTATAATTCACCCCTCCACTTT
cdr3_aa: CASTTRRASSYNSPLHF

j_call: TRBJ1-2
d_call: -
v_call: TRBV27
clone_size: -
cdr3_nt: TGTGCCAGCAGTTTATCATACCAGGATCCCTATGGCTACACCTTC
cdr3_aa: CASSLSYQDPYGYTF

j_call: TRBJ2-3
d_call: -
v_call: TRBV5-8
clone_size: -
cdr3_nt: TGTGCCAGCAGCGACCCGGGGAAGACAGATACGCAGTATTTT
cdr3_aa: CASSDPGKTDTQYF

j_call: TRBJ2-3
d_call: TRBD2
v_call: TRBV7-9
clone_size: -
cdr3_nt: TGTGCCAGTCTCATCGTGGCTAGCGGTGGAGCGGATACGCAGTATTTT
cdr3_aa: CASLIVASGGADTQYF

j_call: TRBJ1-4
d_call: TRBD1
v_call: TRBV6-6
clone_size: -
cdr3_nt: TGTGCCAGCAGACAGGGGGGAAGTAATGAAAAACTGTTTTTT
cdr3_aa: CASRQGGSNEKLFF

j_call: TRBJ1-2
d_call: -
v_call: TRBV7-2
clone_size: once
cdr3_nt: TGTGCCAGCAGCTCCCAAGCCCAGGGGCGCGCGAACTATGGCTACACCTTC
cdr3_aa: CASSSQAQGRANYGYTF

j_call: TRBJ1-5
d_call: TRBD1
v_call: TRBV29-1
clone_size: -
cdr3_nt: TGCAGCGTTACAGGGGGGCGGAATCAGCCCCAGCATTTT
cdr3_aa: CSVTGGRNQPQHF

j_call: TRBJ1-6
d_call: TRBD1
v_call: TRBV3-1/TRBV3-2
clone_size: -
cdr3_nt: TGTGCCAGCAGCCAAAGGGACAGGGGCAGGTTTGCGGATTCACCCCTCCACTTT
cdr3_aa: CASSQRDRGRFADSPLHF

j_call: TRBJ1-5
d_call: -
v_call: TRBV30
clone_size: once
cdr3_nt: TGTGCCTGGAGTGTGGGGGCAGGGTTTCAGCCCCAGCATTTT
cdr3_aa: CAWSVGAGFQPQHF

j_call: TRBJ2-7
d_call: TRBD1
v_call: TRBV18
clone_size: -
cdr3_nt: TGTGCCAGCTCACTTACAGGGGACACCTACGAGCAGTACTTC
cdr3_aa: CASSLTGDTYEQYF

j_call: TRBJ2-3
d_call: TRBD2
v_call: TRBV24-1
clone_size: -
cdr3_nt: TGTGCCACCAGTGATAGCGGGGGAATAATAAGCACAGATACGCAGTATTTT
cdr3_aa: CATSDSGGIISTDTQYF

j_call: TRBJ1-5
d_call: -
v_call: TRBV24-1
clone_size: -
cdr3_nt: TGTGCCACCTCCCCCCGGGGCAATCAGCCCCAGCATTTT
cdr3_aa: CATSPRGNQPQHF

j_call: TRBJ2-1
d_call: -
v_call: TRBV28
clone_size: -
cdr3_nt: TGTGCCAGCAGTTTACGTCCTAATGAGCAGTTCTTC
cdr3_aa: CASSLRPNEQFF

j_call: TRBJ1-1
d_call: TRBD1
v_call: TRBV2
clone_size: -
cdr3_nt: TGTGCCAGCAGTGAGAGGGGGCTAGCTGAAGCTTTCTTT
cdr3_aa: CASSERGLAEAFF

j_call: TRBJ2-2
d_call: TRBD2
v_call: TRBV24-1
clone_size: -
cdr3_nt: TGTGCCACCAGTGATCCGGCGTGGGGGAGTGTCGCTAGCGGGAGAACCGGGGAGCTGTTTTTT
cdr3_aa: CATSDPAWGSVASGRTGELFF

j_call: TRBJ2-1
d_call: -
v_call: TRBV5-8
clone_size: -
cdr3_nt: TGTGCCAGCAGCGGGGGACTTGGCGATGAGCAGTTCTTC
cdr3_aa: CASSGGLGDEQFF

j_call: TRBJ2-3
d_call: -
v_call: TRBV10-3
clone_size: once
cdr3_nt: TGTGCCACCGAGTCGACAGGTACAGATACGCAGTATTTT
cdr3_aa: CATESTGTDTQYF

j_call: TRBJ1-1
d_call: -
v_call: TRBV7-9
clone_size: once
cdr3_nt: TGTGCCAGCACTATGAACACTGAAGCTTTCTTT
cdr3_aa: CASTMNTEAFF

j_call: TRBJ2-3
d_call: -
v_call: TRBV27
clone_size: -
cdr3_nt: TGTGCCAGCAGTTTATCCACAGGGTTCAGGCGGACAGATACGCAGTATTTT
cdr3_aa: CASSLSTGFRRTDTQYF